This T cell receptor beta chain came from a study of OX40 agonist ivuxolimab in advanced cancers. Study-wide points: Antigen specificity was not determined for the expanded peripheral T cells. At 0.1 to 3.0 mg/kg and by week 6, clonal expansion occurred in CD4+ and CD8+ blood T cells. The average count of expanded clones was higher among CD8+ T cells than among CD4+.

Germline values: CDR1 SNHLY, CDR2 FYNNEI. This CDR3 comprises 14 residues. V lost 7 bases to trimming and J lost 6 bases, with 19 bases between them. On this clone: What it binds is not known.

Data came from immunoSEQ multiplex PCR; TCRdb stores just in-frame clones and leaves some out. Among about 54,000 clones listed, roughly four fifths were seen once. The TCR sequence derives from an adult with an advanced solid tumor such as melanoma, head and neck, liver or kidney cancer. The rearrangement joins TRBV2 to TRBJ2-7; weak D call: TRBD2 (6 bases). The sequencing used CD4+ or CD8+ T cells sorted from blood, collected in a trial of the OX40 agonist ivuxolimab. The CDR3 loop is CASKVWRGSGEQYF. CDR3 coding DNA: TGTGCCAGCAAGGTGTGGCGGGGTTCGGGCGAGCAGTACTTC.